Each of the 18 T cell receptor beta chains below was sequenced from the same sample in a study of OX40 agonist ivuxolimab in advanced cancers. Profiled with immunoSEQ multiplex PCR; TCRdb holds only in-frame clones, not every one. The table includes about 20,000 clones, approximately 86% detected once. Sequencing was performed on CD4+ or CD8+ T cells sorted from blood, taken in a trial of the OX40 agonist ivuxolimab. The receptors here all came from an adult with an advanced solid tumor such as melanoma, head and neck, liver or kidney cancer.

This chain joins TRBV15 and TRBJ1-2; 8 nucleotides agree with TRBD1. CDR3 size: 14 residues. J was trimmed by 6 bases and V by 5 bases; bases with no gene match: 8. Germline values: CDR1 LNHNV, CDR2 YYDKDF (reference sequence). The CDR3 DNA reads TGTGCCACCAGCTCACCGGACAGGGATGATGGCTACACCTTC. Amino acid sequence: CATSSPDRDDGYTF.

The CDR3 region has the DNA TGCGCCAGCAGCCAAGGAGGGTCCTACGAGCAGTACTTC. Residues: CASSQGGSYEQYF. The chain carries TRBV4-1 and TRBJ2-7, with TRBD2 as a possible D gene (5 bases). The CDR3 has 13 residues. Germline V gene sequence: CDR1 MGHRA, CDR2 YSYEKL. Trimming cost V 1 base and J 1 base, with 5 bases left between them.

The chain has TRBV18 and TRBJ1-2, with a possible D match to TRBD1 (6 bases). The CDR3 consists of 13 residues. The V end was cut by 4 bases, the J end by 6 bases, with 12 bases between. Per the germline V gene, CDR1 is KGHSH and CDR2 is LQKENI. This CDR3 reads CASSLDTGNGYTF. In nucleotides, the CDR3 is TGTGCCAGCTCACTCGATACAGGGAATGGCTACACCTTC.

The chain carries TRBV9 and TRBJ2-2; 11 bases line up with TRBD2. CDR1 SGDLS and CDR2 YYNGEE come from the germline V gene. The junction had 11 bases not matched to a gene; V was cut back by 3 bases and J by 4 bases. This CDR3 comprises 18 residues. The CDR3 loop reads CASSAAQGTSGLTGELFF. CDR3 sequence (DNA): TGTGCCAGCAGCGCAGCCCAAGGGACTAGCGGACTCACCGGGGAGCTGTTTTTT.

The V call is TRBV5-1, the J call TRBJ2-1; tentative D call: TRBD1 (5 bases). This CDR3 is built from 17 residues. Germline V gives CDR1 SGHRS, CDR2 YFSETQ. V was shortened by 1 base and J by 3 bases, with 17 bases between the two germline ends. The CDR3 sequence is CASSLRQSGQNYNEQFF. CDR3 sequence (DNA): TGCGCCAGCAGCTTGCGGCAGAGTGGACAAAACTACAATGAGCAGTTCTTC.

The chain employs TRBV7-8 and TRBJ2-6, with a weak D call TRBD2 (5 bases). Per the germline V gene, CDR1 is SGHVS and CDR2 is FQNEAQ. With 5 bases removed from V and 4 bases from J, the gap between germline ends came to 9 bases. This CDR3 comprises 14 residues. This chain's CDR3 is CASSPRVGANVLTF. The DNA for the CDR3 is TGTGCCAGCAGCCCGCGGGTCGGGGCCAACGTCCTGACTTTC.

The chain couples TRBV4-1 to TRBJ2-1; D not resolved. Germline V gene sequence: CDR1 MGHRA, CDR2 YSYEKL. V was clipped by 8 bases and J by 9 bases, with 14 bases between them. This CDR3 region has 12 residues. Written as DNA, the CDR3 is TGCGCCAGCTCAGAGACCGGATTTGAGCAGTTCTTC. Protein product: CASSETGFEQFF.

This clone has just a few counts. V is TRBV7-9 and J is TRBJ2-7; possible D gene TRBD1, 5 bases. The germline V and J ends were trimmed by 6 bases and 1 base, with 10 bases remaining between them. In germline, CDR1 is SEHNR, CDR2 FQNEAQ (reference sequence). The CDR3 has 13 residues. Here the CDR3 DNA reads TGTGCCAGCAGTCCCAGACAGTCCTACGAGCAGTACTTC. This encodes CASSPRQSYEQYF.

This clone was picked up one time. V is TRBV5-1 and J is TRBJ2-1; 7 nucleotides align to TRBD2. With V trimmed by 0 bases and J by 1 base, 4 bases remained unmatched. The CDR3 extends over 16 amino acids. Germline V CDR1 and CDR2: SGHRS, YFSETQ. The DNA for the CDR3 is TGCGCCAGCAGCTTGGAAGGGACTACATCCTACAATGAGCAGTTCTTC. This encodes CASSLEGTTSYNEQFF.

This rearrangement joins TRBV30 to TRBJ2-3; D call uncertain. The CDR3 has 12 residues. Germline values: CDR1 GTSNPN, CDR2 SVGIG (reference sequence). V was cut by 3 bases and J by 0 bases, with 4 bases left in between. CDR3 coding DNA: TGTGCCTGGAGCAGGAGCACAGATACGCAGTATTTT. Translating gives CAWSRSTDTQYF.

This chain uses TRBV29-1 with TRBJ2-2; D unclear. The ends were cut back, 0 bases at V and 9 bases at J, with 14 bases in the middle. Germline V CDR1 and CDR2: SQVTM, ANQGSEA. The CDR3 is 14 amino acids. The CDR3 DNA sequence: TGCAGCGTTGAAGATCTTGGGTCAGGCCGGGAGCTGTTTTTT. Amino acids: CSVEDLGSGRELFF.

The sample holds one count of this clone. The chain combines TRBV19 with TRBJ2-1; D remains ambiguous. This CDR3 spans 14 amino acids. The germline V gene has CDR1 LNHDA and CDR2 SQIVND (reference sequence). With 9 bases removed from V and 2 bases from J, the gap between germline ends came to 14 bases. The CDR3 loop reads CASKPGPPYNEQFF. CDR3 sequence (DNA): TGTGCCAGCAAACCGGGTCCCCCCTACAATGAGCAGTTCTTC.

J is TRBJ2-7 and V is TRBV6-5; D is undetermined. This CDR3 is 13 amino acids long. Trimming stripped 7 bases from V and 0 bases from J, with 10 bases between. Per germline, CDR1 MNHEY and CDR2 SVGAGI. This CDR3 reads CASTVGYSYEQYF. In DNA, the CDR3 is TGTGCCAGCACGGTGGGCTACTCCTACGAGCAGTACTTC.

The V gene is TRBV15, the J gene TRBJ2-7, with no clear D. Deletions cut 5 bases from V and 4 bases from J, with 12 bases between. There are 13 residues in the CDR3. Per germline, CDR1 LNHNV and CDR2 YYDKDF (reference sequence). CDR3 amino acids: CATSFLGEYEQYF. The DNA for the CDR3 is TGTGCCACCAGCTTCCTCGGAGAGTACGAGCAGTACTTC.

V is TRBV5-8 and J is TRBJ2-1; TRBD1 matches 9 bases. The CDR3 runs to 15 residues. Germline loops: CDR1 SGHTS, CDR2 YDEGEE. V trimming: 4 bases; J trimming: 8 bases; junction bases outside the gene matches: 10. DNA for the CDR3: TGTGCCAGCAGCGAGGCCGGGACAGGGTATGATGAGCAGTTCTTC. It yields the protein CASSEAGTGYDEQFF.

The J gene is TRBJ2-7, the V gene TRBV5-6, with D unclear. The CDR3 has 14 residues. V lost 10 bases, J lost 4 bases, and 21 bases lay in between. CDR1 and CDR2 from the germline V gene are SGHDT and YYEEEE. DNA of the CDR3: TGTGCCTCAGCTTCCTCCTCGCGAGAGTACGAGCAGTACTTC. Amino acids: CASASSSREYEQYF. Variable domain in full (rest from reference TRBV5-6 and TRBJ2-7): DAGVTQSPTHLIKTRGQQVTLRCSPKSGHDTVSWYQQALGQGPQFIFQYYEEEERQRGNFPDRFSGHQFPNYSSELNVNALLLGDSALYLCASASSSREYEQYFGPGTRLTVT.

The chain links TRBV19 to TRBJ2-2; D perhaps matches TRBD1 (5 bases). This CDR3 comprises 15 residues. V lost 10 bases and J 1 base, leaving 16 bases between the germline ends. CDR1 is LNHDA, CDR2 SQIVND, per germline (reference sequence). The CDR3 DNA reads as TGTGCCACTAAACTACAGGTGCTGAACACCGGGGAGCTGTTTTTT. As protein: CATKLQVLNTGELFF.

This chain joins TRBV9 and TRBJ2-1; perhaps D is TRBD1 or TRBD2 (7 bases each). Germline V CDR1 and CDR2: SGDLS, YYNGEE. V lost 3 bases and J lost 8, with 18 bases in between. CDR3 size: 15 residues. CDR3 sequence: CASSGGGGLRDEQFF. CDR3 sequence (DNA): TGTGCCAGCAGCGGGGGAGGGGGCCTTAGGGATGAGCAGTTCTTC.